The next 14 T cell receptor beta chains were all read from a single sample in a study of type 1 regulatory T cells. In TCRdb, the reads were re-called with MiXCR into one record per CDR3 protein. The repertoire consists of 88,000 or so distinct CDR3 sequences, with roughly 31% occurring once and the leading ten covering about 2.4%. The sequencing sample was made of CD4+ T cells, either the whole sample or a sorted fraction (not recorded which). These receptors came from a human donor in good health.

There are a few counts of this clonotype. The V gene is TRBV15, the J gene TRBJ1-3; D not resolved. The ends were cut back, 4 bases at V and 0 bases at J, with 7 bases in the middle. Germline V gene data show CDR1 as LNHNV and CDR2 as YYDKDF (reference sequence). The CDR3 sequence is 14 residues long. CDR3 sequence reads: CATSNGLSGNTIYF. In DNA form, the CDR3 reads TGTGCCACCAGCAACGGCCTCTCTGGAAACACCATATATTTT.

The genes are TRBV12-3 or TRBV12-4 and TRBJ1-2; D gene unclear. V was trimmed by 5 bases and J by 6 bases, leaving 13 bases between them. This CDR3 spans 13 amino acids. CDR3 nucleotides: TGTGCCAGCAGTACCTGGACGGGTGATGGCTACACCTTC. Translation: CASSTWTGDGYTF.

This clonotype was seen a handful of times. The V call is TRBV2, the J call TRBJ2-1, with 7 bases that match TRBD1. Germline values: CDR1 SNHLY, CDR2 FYNNEI. The CDR3 totals 15 residues. V lost 7 bases and J lost 2; bases outside the gene matches: 8. The CDR3 DNA reads as TGTGCCAGCAAAAAAACAGGGGAGACCTACAATGAGCAGTTCTTC. This translates into CASKKTGETYNEQFF. The whole variable domain, remainder taken from reference TRBV2 and TRBJ2-1, is EPEVTQTPSHQVTQMGQEVILRCVPISNHLYFYWYRQILGQKVEFLVSFYNNEISEKSEIFDDQFSVERPDGSNFTLKIRSTKLEDSAMYFCASKKTGETYNEQFFGPGTRLTVL.

J is TRBJ2-7 and V is TRBV7-2; D is unclear. This CDR3 has 14 residues. Germline-derived CDR1 and CDR2 are SGHTA and FQGNSA. Between the trimmed V and J ends, which lost 2 bases and 0 bases, there was a span of 8 bases. CDR3 sequence: CASSLRASSYEQYF. CDR3 in DNA: TGTGCCAGCAGCTTACGGGCTAGCTCCTACGAGCAGTACTTC.

This clonotype was seen a handful of times. V gene TRBV9 combines with J gene TRBJ2-2; 10 bases line up with TRBD2. Trimming took 0 bases from V and 1 from J; bases not matched to a gene: 6. The CDR3 loop spans 18 amino acids. CDR1 and CDR2 from the germline V gene are SGDLS and YYNGEE. CDR3 residues: CASSVVGLAGENTGELFF. The CDR3 nucleotides read TGTGCCAGCAGCGTAGTCGGTCTAGCGGGAGAGAACACCGGGGAGCTGTTTTTT.

The chain employs TRBV7-2 and TRBJ2-2; the match to TRBD2 covers 9 bases. The CDR3 covers 18 residues. The germline V gene encodes CDR1 SGHTA and CDR2 FQGNSA. The ends lost 2 bases at V and 0 bases at J; junction bases unmatched: 7. The CDR3 nucleotides are TGTGCCAGCAGCTTAAGTTGGACTAGCGTTGCGAACACCGGGGAGCTGTTTTTT. This translates into CASSLSWTSVANTGELFF.

The rearrangement uses TRBV5-8 and TRBJ2-7; D is possibly TRBD1 or TRBD2 (6 bases each). Germline lookup yields CDR1 SGHTS and CDR2 YDEGEE. CDR3 length equals 15 residues. Trimming removed 2 bases from V and 3 bases from J, with 15 bases in between. CDR3 sequence: CASSLYVGGLYEQYF. The CDR3 DNA is TGTGCCAGCAGCTTATACGTCGGGGGCCTCTACGAGCAGTACTTC.

Only a few counts were recorded for this clonotype. At one boundary the junction diverges from the germline segment, which might be a read error. The rearrangement links TRBV10-2 to TRBJ2-2; possible D gene TRBD2, 6 bases. Germline CDR1 WSHSY, CDR2 SAAADI. This CDR3 region has 15 residues. The CDR3 spells CASSESYRMDGGLFF. The CDR3 bases are TGCGCCAGCAGTGAGTCATACAGGATGGACGGGGGGCTGTTTTTT.

The chain carries TRBV2 and TRBJ2-7; 7 nucleotides agree with TRBD1. Trimming cost V 1 base and J 1 base; bases outside gene matches: 13. The V gene's germline CDR1 is SNHLY and CDR2 FYNNEI. There are 18 residues in the CDR3. The CDR3, as DNA: TGTGCCAGCAGTGAAGTAATTTCTGGACAGGCCGTTTCCTACGAGCAGTACTTC. The encoded protein is CASSEVISGQAVSYEQYF.

The gene calls are TRBV20-1 and TRBJ2-3, with TRBD2 identical over 7 bases. The CDR3 extends over 14 amino acids. The germline V gene encodes CDR1 DFQATT and CDR2 SNEGSKA (reference sequence). The CDR3 loop reads CSPLGASGPDTQYF. DNA for the CDR3: TGCAGCCCCCTCGGAGCTAGCGGTCCAGATACGCAGTATTTT.

The chain combines TRBV2 with TRBJ1-2, with a possible D match to TRBD1 (5 bases). CDR1 is SNHLY and CDR2 is FYNNEI in the germline V gene. Trimming shortened V by 6 bases and J by 6 bases, and 20 bases separated the two germline ends. CDR3 length: 15 amino acids. The chain's CDR3 is CASSQWGQGEDGYTF. The CDR3 nucleotides read TGTGCCAGCAGCCAGTGGGGCCAGGGTGAAGATGGCTACACCTTC.

V gene TRBV12-3 or TRBV12-4 combines with J gene TRBJ2-2; the D gene is possibly TRBD1 (5 bases). The CDR3 covers 14 residues. Deletions cut 8 bases from V and 2 bases from J, with 12 bases between. CDR3 in amino acids: CASRQSLNTGELFF. The CDR3 DNA is TGTGCCAGCCGACAGTCGCTAAACACCGGGGAGCTGTTTTTT.

This chain joins TRBV6-5 and TRBJ2-7; 7 bases align to TRBD1. The CDR3 is 15 residues long. V was clipped by 6 bases and J by 4 bases; unmatched bases: 12. Germline loops: CDR1 MNHEY, CDR2 SVGAGI. The CDR3 DNA reads as TGTGCCAGCAGGAGGGACAGAAGTTTTCTTTACGAGCAGTACTTC. Its translation is CASRRDRSFLYEQYF.

The chain is built from TRBV18 and TRBJ2-7; 12 bases line up with TRBD1. The CDR3 has 15 residues. Germline CDR1 and CDR2: KGHSH and LQKENI. The ends lost 5 bases at V and 7 bases at J; junction bases unmatched: 9. CDR3 sequence reads: CASSTGGTGGKEQYF. The DNA of the CDR3 is TGTGCCAGCTCAACCGGTGGGACAGGGGGCAAAGAGCAGTACTTC.